This entry features one T cell receptor beta chain sequence. This sample is part of a study of blood T cell repertoires in COVID-19. Study context: Sample material is recorded as cDNA or gDNA derived from T cells, B-cell-depleted T cells, or PBMCs.

The V end lost 4 bases, the J end lost 2 bases, and 11 bases lay between the germline ends. The CDR3 totals 13 residues. The germline V gene has CDR1 SQVTM and CDR2 ANQGSEA. Libraries were prepared by immunoSEQ multiplex PCR; TCRdb keeps only in-frame clonotypes and omits some of them. The sample comprises a few hundred thousand clones, 70% to 90% of which are singletons, and over 5% rests with the top ten. This sequence originates from an older woman with COVID-19, enrolled during active disease. Sequences were obtained from peripheral blood. The genes are TRBV29-1 and TRBJ1-2; D uncertain. The CDR3 region has the DNA TGCAGCGTTGCGACGGGAGGGAACTATGGCTACACCTTC. Its protein product is CSVATGGNYGYTF. The whole variable domain, remainder taken from reference TRBV29-1 and TRBJ1-2, is SAVISQKPSRDICQRGTSLTIQCQVDSQVTMMFWYRQQPGQSLTLIATANQGSEATYESGFVIDKFPISRPNLTFSTLTVSNMSPEDSSIYLCSVATGGNYGYTFGSGTRLTVV.